The clone carrying this TCR beta chain came up many times. This record comes from a study of early T cells in non-severe SARS-CoV-2 infection. Overall study: RNA in bulk from unsorted whole blood was sequenced, and chains were unpaired.

Researchers attached unique molecular identifiers to individual cDNA molecules. TCRdb re-analysed the 5' RACE reads in MiXCR, keeping a single row per CDR3 protein. This table holds around 62,000 distinct CDR3 sequences, around 12% found once. The TCR sequence derives from an adult who was a healthcare worker with PCR-confirmed SARS-CoV-2 infection or an uninfected control (not recorded which). Specimen: whole blood.

The CDR3 sequence is CASTEGWGPGNTIYF. Written as DNA, the CDR3 is TGTGCCAGCACCGAGGGTTGGGGCCCGGGAAACACCATATATTTT. The chain recombines TRBV9 with TRBJ1-3, with D perhaps matching TRBD1 (5 bases). The CDR3 spans 15 residues. Trimming left V 6 bases short and J 4 bases short, with 17 bases between. The germline V gene encodes CDR1 SGDLS and CDR2 YYNGEE.